This TCR beta chain was retrieved from a study of T cell responses to AZD1222 COVID-19 vaccine. Overall study results and limits: Clonal diversity was possibly underestimated; the donors were predominantly white British and more often female. Vaccine-associated CD4 TCRs ranged over spike, dominating at 160-218 and 743-854. Targeting of unmutated variant regions was reportedly seen in nearly half of spike-specific TCRs.

Generated by immunoSEQ multiplex PCR, the TCRdb table keeps only in-frame clones and is missing some. The sample contains 85,000 to 130,000 clones, roughly nine tenths of which appear only once. As regards this clone: The antigen is unknown.

The CDR3 covers 15 residues. The germline V gene encodes CDR1 MDHEN and CDR2 SYDVKM. Trimming shortened V by 4 bases and J by 6 bases, and 16 bases separated the two germline ends. The V gene is TRBV28, the J gene TRBJ2-1; no firm D call. The sample here was peripheral blood, taken on day 0 of AZD1222 vaccination. The sequence derives from an adult in good health. The CDR3 region is CASSSLAVERNEQFF. The CDR3, as DNA: TGTGCCAGCAGTTCTTTGGCGGTGGAGCGCAATGAGCAGTTCTTC.